Listed here are 21 T cell receptor beta chains from one sample, sequenced in a study of radiation and T cells in renal cell carcinoma (dated by TCRdb to the early 2020s). The time point label, read with the paper, signifies: baseline pretreatment blood. Read against the paper, the sample's treatment or condition label means: 15 Gy SBRT to primary tumor, nephrectomy 4 weeks later. The library came from the immunoSEQ multiplex PCR assay. Imported from immuneACCESS, the table was reduced by TCRdb to in-frame sequences with V and J called. These copies leave out some clones; in studies compared against another copy, an unresolved V gene accounts for under half, and the cause of the remainder is not known. In all, the sample holds some 120,000 clones, and around 84% of those were seen once. The ten largest clones take up around 3% of the sample. Source: blood, taken from a patient whose treatment included radiotherapy and nephrectomy. The receptors here all came from a woman aged 55 to 70 with renal cell carcinoma.

V usage is TRBV14 and J usage is TRBJ1-4; the D is unclear. The CDR3 sequence is 15 residues long. The germline V gene has CDR1 SGHDN and CDR2 FVKESK. Trimming took 4 bases from V and 7 from J, leaving 16 bases between them. This CDR3 is CASSPWTPGGEKLFF. CDR3 in DNA: TGTGCCAGCAGCCCCTGGACCCCGGGAGGTGAAAAACTGTTTTTT.

The rearrangement uses TRBV5-4 and TRBJ2-7; 12 nucleotides align to TRBD2. Germline V gene sequence: CDR1 SGHNT, CDR2 YYREEE (reference sequence). The CDR3 runs 16 residues. The J segment lost 3 bases and the V segment lost 4 bases, leaving 8 bases of the junction unmatched. The CDR3 DNA is TGTGCCAGCAGCGACATCCTAGCGGGAGGGCGCTACGAGCAGTACTTC. Translation gives CASSDILAGGRYEQYF.

This clone showed up just a few times. DNA for the CDR3: TGTGCCAGCAGCCGCGACAGGGACACTGAAGCTTTCTTT. Its protein product is CASSRDRDTEAFF. The gene calls are TRBV11-2 and TRBJ1-1; TRBD1 matches at 7 bases. CDR1 is SGHAT, CDR2 FQNNGV, per germline. The CDR3 has 13 residues. The V gene end was trimmed by 5 bases and the J gene end by 3 bases; junction bases not matched to a gene: 3. The full variable domain, completed using reference TRBV11-2 and TRBJ1-1, is EAGVAQSPRYKIIEKRQSVAFWCNPISGHATLYWYQQILGQGPKLLIQFQNNGVVDDSQLPKDRFSAERLKGVDSTLKIQPAKLEDSAVYLCASSRDRDTEAFFGQGTRLTVV.

In DNA, the CDR3 is TGTGCCAGCAGTTCGGGGGAGTGGAGGACAGATACGCAGTATTTT. It translates to CASSSGEWRTDTQYF. This chain uses TRBV11-2 with TRBJ2-3; possibly TRBD2 for D (6 bases). The germline V gene has CDR1 SGHAT and CDR2 FQNNGV. V lost 6 bases, J lost 3 bases, and 16 bases lay in between. This CDR3 is built from 15 residues.

The chain joins TRBV6-5 to TRBJ2-3; 9 bases line up with TRBD1. The CDR3 covers 14 residues. The germline CDR1 and CDR2 sequences are MNHEY and SVGAGI. V shed 6 bases, J shed 8 bases, and the junction held 9 bases outside the gene matches. The CDR3: CASSPGTGMRTQYF. The CDR3 nucleotides read TGTGCCAGCAGCCCGGGGACAGGGATGCGTACGCAGTATTTT.

This chain joins TRBV6-6 and TRBJ2-7; D is ambiguous. The CDR3 covers 10 residues. The V and J ends lost 4 bases and 6 bases respectively, with 4 bases between them. The germline CDR1 and CDR2 sequences are MNHNY and SVGAGI (reference sequence). The CDR3 DNA is TGTGCCAGCAGTTGGGGCGAGCAGTACTTC. It is translated as CASSWGEQYF.

This chain links TRBV28 with TRBJ1-1; D call uncertain. V lost 6 bases and J 0 bases, leaving 5 bases between the germline ends. CDR1 is MDHEN, CDR2 SYDVKM, per germline. This CDR3 contains 12 residues. CDR3 loop: CASRGLNTEAFF. DNA of the CDR3: TGTGCCAGCAGGGGGTTGAACACTGAAGCTTTCTTT.

The rearrangement links TRBV7-2 to TRBJ1-5, with TRBD1 identical over 7 bases. The ends lost 4 bases at V and 5 bases at J; junction bases unmatched: 5. The CDR3 has 14 amino acids. The germline CDR1 and CDR2 sequences are SGHTA and FQGNSA. The CDR3 nucleotides are TGTGCCAGCAGCTCTTGGACAGGCGATCAGCCCCAGCATTTT. Its protein product is CASSSWTGDQPQHF.

Of note for this clone: Germline is not matched at one junction end, which may reflect a read error. This chain connects TRBV7-7 to TRBJ2-2; a weak D match, TRBD2 (6 bases). The CDR3 runs 15 residues. Germline lookup yields CDR1 SSHAT and CDR2 FNYEAQ (reference sequence). The CDR3 loop is CASSPNGGATGELFF. Written as DNA, the CDR3 is TGTGCTAGCAGTCCTAACGGAGGGGCCACCGGGGAGCTGTTTTTT.

The V gene is TRBV27, the J gene TRBJ2-7; possibly TRBD2 for D (6 bases). Germline V lookup: CDR1 MNHEY, CDR2 SMNVEV (reference sequence). Trimming removed 0 bases at V and 6 bases at J, with 12 bases between. The CDR3 is 14 residues long. CDR3 sequence (DNA): TGTGCCAGCAGTTTATCCCAGGGACTCACCGAGCAGTACTTC. Translating it yields CASSLSQGLTEQYF.

V is TRBV11-3 and J is TRBJ2-6; D might be TRBD1 (5 bases). The CDR3 is made up of 16 amino acids. The V and J ends lost 5 bases and 0 bases respectively, with 11 bases between them. Germline V gene sequence: CDR1 SGHNT, CDR2 YENEEA. The CDR3: CASSADRGSGANVLTF. In DNA form, the CDR3 reads TGTGCCAGCAGCGCCGACAGAGGCTCTGGGGCCAACGTCCTGACTTTC.

The V call is TRBV6-5, the J call TRBJ1-6; a weak D match, TRBD1 (6 bases). Germline CDR1 MNHEY, CDR2 SVGAGI. The CDR3 consists of 14 residues. The V end was cut by 2 bases, the J end by 14 bases, with 16 bases between. The CDR3 DNA reads TGTGCCAGCAGTTACGGGGGGCCCCCAGGAGCCCTCCACTTT. Translating it yields CASSYGGPPGALHF.

The V call is TRBV5-1, the J call TRBJ2-5, with D maybe TRBD1 (8 bases). CDR3 length: 14 amino acids. The germline V and J ends were trimmed by 4 bases and 5 bases, with 15 bases remaining between them. Germline V CDR1 and CDR2: SGHRS, YFSETQ. The CDR3 DNA reads TGCGCCAGCAGCCAGGACAGGGAGGGGGAGACCCAGTACTTC. This encodes CASSQDREGETQYF.

V gene TRBV5-1 combines with J gene TRBJ2-5; 8 nucleotides align to TRBD1. The junction had 7 bases not matched to a gene; V was cut back by 1 base and J by 5 bases. The CDR3 is made up of 15 amino acids. CDR1 is SGHRS, CDR2 YFSETQ, per germline. The CDR3 DNA sequence: TGCGCCAGCAGCTTGTATGACAGGGGACAGGAGACCCAGTACTTC. Protein: CASSLYDRGQETQYF.

The chain employs TRBV2 and TRBJ2-1, with D tentatively TRBD1 (5 bases). The V gene's germline CDR1 is SNHLY and CDR2 FYNNEI. This CDR3 is built from 14 residues. Trimming cost V 8 bases and J 3 bases, with 14 bases left between them. CDR3 amino acids: CASGSDRGYNEQFF. Written as DNA, the CDR3 is TGTGCCAGCGGATCAGACAGAGGCTACAATGAGCAGTTCTTC.

The rearrangement joins TRBV7-2 to TRBJ1-2; D unclear. The CDR3 contains 15 residues. The ends were cut back, 6 bases at V and 8 bases at J, with 22 bases in the middle. Germline V gene sequence: CDR1 SGHTA, CDR2 FQGNSA. CDR3 loop: CASRAGGNPRKGYTF. The CDR3 DNA reads TGTGCCAGCAGGGCAGGCGGAAACCCGAGGAAGGGCTACACCTTC.

The chain carries TRBV14 and TRBJ1-1; TRBD1 might be the D (5 bases). The CDR3 extends over 15 amino acids. V lost 0 bases and J 7 bases, leaving 15 bases between the germline ends. The V gene's germline CDR1 is SGHDN and CDR2 FVKESK. In DNA, the CDR3 is TGTGCCAGCAGCCAAGATGTGGAAGGGACCCTTGAAGCTTTCTTT. Translation: CASSQDVEGTLEAFF.

This clone appeared a single time. This rearrangement joins TRBV5-6 to TRBJ2-5, with 10 bases that match TRBD1. This CDR3 has 15 amino acids. V lost 7 bases and J lost 3; bases outside the gene matches: 9. CDR1 is SGHDT, CDR2 YYEEEE, per germline. The DNA for the CDR3 is TGTGCCAGCTCGTCGCCGACAGGGGGCGAAGAGACCCAGTACTTC. It encodes CASSSPTGGEETQYF.

The chain has TRBV4-1 and TRBJ1-1; 9 nucleotides line up with TRBD1. This CDR3 comprises 16 residues. Germline CDR1 reads MGHRA; CDR2 reads YSYEKL. Trimming cost V 2 bases and J 1 base; bases outside gene matches: 5. The CDR3 coding sequence is TGCGCCAGCAGCCAAATACGGGGACAGGGGAACACTGAAGCTTTCTTT. Its protein is CASSQIRGQGNTEAFF.

V gene TRBV6-6 combines with J gene TRBJ2-3; D gene unclear. Trimming shortened V by 7 bases and J by 0 bases, and 14 bases separated the two germline ends. This CDR3 has 15 amino acids. The germline V gene encodes CDR1 MNHNY and CDR2 SVGAGI (reference sequence). The CDR3 sequence is CASKEETLSTDTQYF. Here the CDR3 DNA reads TGTGCCAGCAAGGAAGAAACCCTTAGCACAGATACGCAGTATTTT.

V gene TRBV6-1 combines with J gene TRBJ2-5; D tentatively fits TRBD1 or TRBD2 (6 bases each). CDR3 size: 16 residues. Germline assignment: CDR1 MNHNS and CDR2 SASEGT. The ends were cut back, 4 bases at V and 5 bases at J, with 20 bases in the middle. The CDR3 spells CASSGLEGGLWETQYF. The CDR3 region has the DNA TGTGCCAGCAGTGGGCTGGAGGGGGGCCTTTGGGAGACCCAGTACTTC.